The source of this TCR beta chain is a study of graft-versus-host responses after intestinal transplantation. Looking at the study overall: Recipients had transplants, and these were multivisceral, liver-intestinal, or isolated intestinal. Tacrolimus and steroids were given for about 3 years to all recipients after anti-thymocyte globulin induction.

This CDR3 region has 11 residues. V was clipped by 2 bases and J by 9 bases, with 5 bases between them. Germline CDR1 reads GTSNPN; CDR2 reads SVGIG (reference sequence). TCRdb's table, derived via immunoSEQ multiplex PCR, lists solely in-frame clones and lacks some. The repertoire consists of around 19,000 clones, with over 35% occurring once and the leading ten covering under 0.95%. The receptor was isolated from a human patient who received an intestinal transplant. The chain links TRBV30 to TRBJ1-6; no clear D gene. The source was alloreactive CD4+ T cells from a mixed lymphocyte reaction culture, collected before intestinal transplant. Subset specified: CFSE-low proliferating T cells sorted from roughly 6-day pre-transplant mixed lymphocyte reaction (GvH or HvG direction). Written as DNA, the CDR3 is TGTGCCTGGAGTTCCTCTTCACCCCTCCACTTT. Translating it yields CAWSSSSPLHF.